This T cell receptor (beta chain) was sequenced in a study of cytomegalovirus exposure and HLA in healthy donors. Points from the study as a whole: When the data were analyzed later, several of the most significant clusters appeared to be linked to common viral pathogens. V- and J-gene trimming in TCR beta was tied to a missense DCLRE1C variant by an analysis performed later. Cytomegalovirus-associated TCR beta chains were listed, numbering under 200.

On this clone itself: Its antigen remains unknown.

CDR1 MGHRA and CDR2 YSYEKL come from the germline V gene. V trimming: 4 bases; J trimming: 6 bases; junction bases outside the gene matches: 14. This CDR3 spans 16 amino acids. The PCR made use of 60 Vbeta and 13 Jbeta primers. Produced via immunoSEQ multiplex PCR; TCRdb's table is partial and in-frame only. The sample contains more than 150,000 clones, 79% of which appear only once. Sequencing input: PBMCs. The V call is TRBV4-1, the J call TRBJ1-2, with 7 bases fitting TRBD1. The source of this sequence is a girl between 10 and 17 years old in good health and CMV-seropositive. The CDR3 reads CASSPRQGISPDGYTF. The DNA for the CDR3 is TGCGCCAGCAGCCCCCGACAGGGAATTAGCCCGGATGGCTACACCTTC.